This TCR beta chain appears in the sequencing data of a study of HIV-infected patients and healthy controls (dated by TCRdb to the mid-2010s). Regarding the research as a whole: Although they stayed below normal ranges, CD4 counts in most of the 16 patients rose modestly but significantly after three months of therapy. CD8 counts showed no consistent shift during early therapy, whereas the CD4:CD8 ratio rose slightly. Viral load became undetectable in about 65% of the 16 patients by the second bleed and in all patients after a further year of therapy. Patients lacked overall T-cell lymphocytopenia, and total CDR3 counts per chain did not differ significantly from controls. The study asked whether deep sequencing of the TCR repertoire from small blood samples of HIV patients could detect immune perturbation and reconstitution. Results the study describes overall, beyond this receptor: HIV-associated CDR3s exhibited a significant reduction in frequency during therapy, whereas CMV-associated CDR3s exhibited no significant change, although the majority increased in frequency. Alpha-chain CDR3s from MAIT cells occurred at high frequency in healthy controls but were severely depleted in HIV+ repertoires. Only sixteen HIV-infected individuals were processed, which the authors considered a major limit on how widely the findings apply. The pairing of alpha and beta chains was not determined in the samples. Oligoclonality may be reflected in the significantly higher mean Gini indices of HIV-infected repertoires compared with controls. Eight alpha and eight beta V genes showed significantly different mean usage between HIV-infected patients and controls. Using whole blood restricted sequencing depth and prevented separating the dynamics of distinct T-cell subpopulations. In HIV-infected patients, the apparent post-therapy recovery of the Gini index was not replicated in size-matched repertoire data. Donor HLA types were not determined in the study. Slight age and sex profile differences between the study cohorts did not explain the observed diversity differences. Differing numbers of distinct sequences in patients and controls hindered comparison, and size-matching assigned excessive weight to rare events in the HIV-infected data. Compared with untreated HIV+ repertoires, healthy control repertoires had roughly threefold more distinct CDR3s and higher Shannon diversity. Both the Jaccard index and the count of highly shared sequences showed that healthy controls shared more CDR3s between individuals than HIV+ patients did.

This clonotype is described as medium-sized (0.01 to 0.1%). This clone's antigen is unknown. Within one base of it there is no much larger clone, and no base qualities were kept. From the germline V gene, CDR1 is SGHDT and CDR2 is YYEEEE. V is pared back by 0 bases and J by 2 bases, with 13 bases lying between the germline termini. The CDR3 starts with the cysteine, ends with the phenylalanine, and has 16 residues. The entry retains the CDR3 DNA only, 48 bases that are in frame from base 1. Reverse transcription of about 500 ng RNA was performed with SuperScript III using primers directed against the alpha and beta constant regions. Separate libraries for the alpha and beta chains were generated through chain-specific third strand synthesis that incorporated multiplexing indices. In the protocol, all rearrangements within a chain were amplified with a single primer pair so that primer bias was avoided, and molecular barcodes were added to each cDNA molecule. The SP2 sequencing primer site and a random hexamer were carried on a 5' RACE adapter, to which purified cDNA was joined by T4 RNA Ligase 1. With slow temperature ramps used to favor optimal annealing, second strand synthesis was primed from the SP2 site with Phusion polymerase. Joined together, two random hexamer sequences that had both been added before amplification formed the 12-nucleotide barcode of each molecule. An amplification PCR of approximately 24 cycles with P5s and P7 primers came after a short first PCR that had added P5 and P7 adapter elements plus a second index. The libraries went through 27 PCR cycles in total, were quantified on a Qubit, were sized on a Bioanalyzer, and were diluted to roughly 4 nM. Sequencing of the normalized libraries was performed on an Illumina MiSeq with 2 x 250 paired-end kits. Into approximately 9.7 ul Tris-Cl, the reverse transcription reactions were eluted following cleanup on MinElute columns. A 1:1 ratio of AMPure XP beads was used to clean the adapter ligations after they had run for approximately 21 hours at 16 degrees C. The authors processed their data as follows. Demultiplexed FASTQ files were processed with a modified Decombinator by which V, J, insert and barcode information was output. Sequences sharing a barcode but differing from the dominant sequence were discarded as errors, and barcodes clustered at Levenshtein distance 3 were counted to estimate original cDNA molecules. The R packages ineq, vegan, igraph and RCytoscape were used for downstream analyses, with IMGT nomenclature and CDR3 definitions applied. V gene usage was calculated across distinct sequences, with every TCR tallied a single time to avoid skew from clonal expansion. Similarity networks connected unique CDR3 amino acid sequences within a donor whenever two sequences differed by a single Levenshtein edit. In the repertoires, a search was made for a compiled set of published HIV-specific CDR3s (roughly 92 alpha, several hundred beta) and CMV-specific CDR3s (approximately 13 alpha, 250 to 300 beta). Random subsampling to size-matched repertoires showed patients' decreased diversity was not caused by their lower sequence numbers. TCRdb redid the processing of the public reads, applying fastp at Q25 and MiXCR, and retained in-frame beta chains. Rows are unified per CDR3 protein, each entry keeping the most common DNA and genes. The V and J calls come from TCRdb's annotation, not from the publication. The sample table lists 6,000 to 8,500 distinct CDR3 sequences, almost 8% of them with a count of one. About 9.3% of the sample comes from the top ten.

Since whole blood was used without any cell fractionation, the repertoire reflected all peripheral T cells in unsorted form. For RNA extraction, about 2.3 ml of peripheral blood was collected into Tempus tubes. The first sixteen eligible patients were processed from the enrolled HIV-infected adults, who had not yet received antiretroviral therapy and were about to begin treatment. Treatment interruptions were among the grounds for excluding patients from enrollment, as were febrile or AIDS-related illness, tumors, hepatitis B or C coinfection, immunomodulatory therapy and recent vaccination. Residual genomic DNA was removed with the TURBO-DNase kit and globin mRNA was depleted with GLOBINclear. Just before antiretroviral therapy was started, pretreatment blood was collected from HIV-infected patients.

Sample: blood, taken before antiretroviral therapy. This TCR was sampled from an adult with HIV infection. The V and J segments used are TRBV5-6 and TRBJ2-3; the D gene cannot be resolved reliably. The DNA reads TGTGCCAGCAGCTTGGACAGACCGTCTGTCACAGATACGCAGTATTTT. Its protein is CASSLDRPSVTDTQYF.